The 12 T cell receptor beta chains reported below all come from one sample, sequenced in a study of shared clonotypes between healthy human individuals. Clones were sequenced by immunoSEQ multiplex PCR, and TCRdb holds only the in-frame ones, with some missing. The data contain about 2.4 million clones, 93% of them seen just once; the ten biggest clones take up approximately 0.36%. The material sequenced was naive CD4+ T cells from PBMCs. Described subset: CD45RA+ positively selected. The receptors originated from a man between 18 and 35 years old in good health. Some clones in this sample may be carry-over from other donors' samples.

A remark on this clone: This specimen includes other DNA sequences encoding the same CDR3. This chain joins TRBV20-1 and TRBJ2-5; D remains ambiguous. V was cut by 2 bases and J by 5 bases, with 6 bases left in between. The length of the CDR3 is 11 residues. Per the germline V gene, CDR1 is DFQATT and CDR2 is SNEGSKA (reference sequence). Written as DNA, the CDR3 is TGCAGTGCTAGAAGGTCTGAGACCCAGTACTTC. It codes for CSARRSETQYF.

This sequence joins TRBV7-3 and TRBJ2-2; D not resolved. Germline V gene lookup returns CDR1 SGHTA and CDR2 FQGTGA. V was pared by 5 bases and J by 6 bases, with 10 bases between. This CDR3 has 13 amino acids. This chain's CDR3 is CASSLVPSGELFF. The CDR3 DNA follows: TGTGCCAGCAGCCTGGTGCCATCCGGGGAGCTGTTTTTT.

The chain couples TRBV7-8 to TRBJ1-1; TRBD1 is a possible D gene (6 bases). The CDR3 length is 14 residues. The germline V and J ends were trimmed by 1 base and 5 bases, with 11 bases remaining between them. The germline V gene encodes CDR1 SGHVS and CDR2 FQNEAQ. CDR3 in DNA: TGTGCCAGCAGCTTAGGGGGGCCGGAGACTGAAGCTTTCTTT. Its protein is CASSLGGPETEAFF.

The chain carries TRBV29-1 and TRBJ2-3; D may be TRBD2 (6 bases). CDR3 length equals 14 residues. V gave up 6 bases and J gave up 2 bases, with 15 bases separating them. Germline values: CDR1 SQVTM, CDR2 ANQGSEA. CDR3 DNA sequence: TGCAGCGTGCGGGACTGGCGGAACACAGATACGCAGTATTTT. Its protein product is CSVRDWRNTDTQYF.

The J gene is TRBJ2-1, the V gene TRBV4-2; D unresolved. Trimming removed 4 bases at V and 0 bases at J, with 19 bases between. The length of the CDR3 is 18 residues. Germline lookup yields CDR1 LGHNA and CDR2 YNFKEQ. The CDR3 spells CASSPKPMGGTSYNEQFF. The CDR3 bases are TGTGCCAGCAGCCCCAAGCCCATGGGCGGCACCTCCTACAATGAGCAGTTCTTC.

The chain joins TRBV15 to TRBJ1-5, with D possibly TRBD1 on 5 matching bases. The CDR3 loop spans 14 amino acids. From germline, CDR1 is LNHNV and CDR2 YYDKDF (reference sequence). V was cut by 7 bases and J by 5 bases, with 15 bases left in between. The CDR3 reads CATTGVRGDQPQHF. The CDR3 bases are TGTGCCACCACGGGTGTGAGGGGAGATCAGCCCCAGCATTTT.

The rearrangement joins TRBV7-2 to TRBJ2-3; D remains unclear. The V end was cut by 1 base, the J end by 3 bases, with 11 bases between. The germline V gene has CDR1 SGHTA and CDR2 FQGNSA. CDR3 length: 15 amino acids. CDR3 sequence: CASSLGGRRTDTQYF. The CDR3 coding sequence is TGTGCCAGCAGCTTAGGTGGTAGGAGAACAGATACGCAGTATTTT.

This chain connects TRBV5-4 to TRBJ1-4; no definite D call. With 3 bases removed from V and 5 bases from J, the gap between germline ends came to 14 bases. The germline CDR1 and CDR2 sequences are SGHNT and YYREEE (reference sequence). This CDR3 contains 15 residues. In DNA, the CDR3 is TGTGCCAGCAGCTCCATGGCGGAGGGAAATGAAAAACTGTTTTTT. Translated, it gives CASSSMAEGNEKLFF.

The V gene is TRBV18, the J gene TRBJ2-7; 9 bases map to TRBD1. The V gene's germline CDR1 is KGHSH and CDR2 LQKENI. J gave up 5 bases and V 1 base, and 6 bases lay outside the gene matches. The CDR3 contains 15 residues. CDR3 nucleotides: TGTGCCAGCTCACCACTCCGGGACAGGGCCCACGAGCAGTACTTC. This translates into CASSPLRDRAHEQYF. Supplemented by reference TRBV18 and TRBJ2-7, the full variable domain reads NAGVMQNPRHLVRRRGQEARLRCSPMKGHSHVYWYRQLPEEGLKFMVYLQKENIIDESGMPKERFSAEFPKEGPSILRIQQVVRGDSAAYFCASSPLRDRAHEQYFGPGTRLTVT.

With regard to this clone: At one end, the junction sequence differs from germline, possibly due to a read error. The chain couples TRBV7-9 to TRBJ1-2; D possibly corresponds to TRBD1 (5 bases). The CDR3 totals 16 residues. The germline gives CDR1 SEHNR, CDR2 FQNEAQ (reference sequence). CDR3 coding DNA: TGTGCCAGCAGCTTGTTTTCCGGGACCCCTAATTATGGCTACACCTTC. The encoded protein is CASSLFSGTPNYGYTF.

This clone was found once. CDR3 loop: CASSLNRVNTGELFF. DNA of the CDR3: TGTGCCAGCAGCTTAAACAGGGTGAACACCGGGGAGCTGTTTTTT. The V gene is TRBV7-3, the J gene TRBJ2-2; D might be TRBD1 (6 bases). CDR1 is SGHTA and CDR2 is FQGTGA in the germline V gene. This CDR3 spans 15 amino acids. Trimming stripped 1 base from V and 1 base from J, with 7 bases between.

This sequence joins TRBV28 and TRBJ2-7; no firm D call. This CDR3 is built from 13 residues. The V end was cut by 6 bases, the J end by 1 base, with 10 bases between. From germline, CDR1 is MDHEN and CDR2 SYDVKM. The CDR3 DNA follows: TGTGCCAGCAGCCTACGGGTGTCCTACGAGCAGTACTTC. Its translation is CASSLRVSYEQYF.